This T cell receptor (beta chain) was identified in a study of T cell responses to AZD1222 COVID-19 vaccine. Assay: immunoSEQ multiplex PCR; the TCRdb copy retains only in-frame clones and omits some. The table has about 120,000 clones, less than 90% seen once; the top ten hold around 7%. Study results and limitations: Of spike-specific TCRs, nearly half reportedly target regions left unmutated in variants.

This CDR3 has 16 amino acids. V was cut by 5 bases and J by 3 bases, with 17 bases left in between. CDR1 is MNHEY and CDR2 is SMNVEV in the germline V gene (reference sequence). A note on this clone: Its antigen is as yet unknown.

The sequence was obtained from an adult in good health. Sequenced material: peripheral blood, taken on day 0 of AZD1222 vaccination. The chain links TRBV27 to TRBJ1-5; TRBD1 might be the D (5 bases). CDR3 sequence reads: CASSVGVAGANQPQHF. The CDR3 nucleotides are TGTGCCAGCAGTGTAGGGGTTGCCGGAGCCAATCAGCCCCAGCATTTT.